The entry below describes one T cell receptor beta chain. No antigen is known for it. The sample holds no much larger clone one base away, and base qualities are not on file. The library came from the immunoSEQ multiplex PCR assay. For the multiplex PCR, a mixture combining 60 forward primers for TCR Vbeta segments and 13 reverse primers for TCR Jbeta segments was used. The CDR3 region of rearranged TCR beta genes was amplified from genomic DNA by a multiplex PCR assay. On the Illumina HiSeq System, the amplified TCR beta libraries were sequenced as 87-base-pair reads. Under the source paper's analysis protocol: A later analysis counted tens of millions of unique TCR beta chains across the 650 to 700 repertoires, and some 11 million of these chains were shared by at least two donors. Raw reads were error-corrected and collapsed into unique sequences by a nearest-neighbor algorithm in which closely related sequences were merged to remove PCR and sequencing errors. CDR3 sequences were aligned to IMGT reference sequences to assign V, D and J gene segments. For a sequence to be retained, a match of at least six nucleotides to both a V gene segment and a J gene segment was required. Rearrangements were classified as productive when the CDR3 lacked stop codons and remained in frame with V and J, and all other rearrangements were classified as non-productive. CDR3 was defined according to IMGT convention as the region running from the second conserved V-encoded cysteine to the conserved J-encoded phenylalanine. In an earlier analysis of more than 550 of the donors, sequences lacking an unambiguous match to a single V gene segment were excluded. In an earlier analysis of approximately 550 of the donors, V segments were called functional above 56.7% productive rearrangements and were called segregating when the between-donor standard deviation exceeded 5%. A statistical classification framework was built to diagnose cytomegalovirus status from the catalog of TCR beta chain sequences. In a later analysis, V and J genes were assigned by comparing TCR nucleotide sequences against IMGT/GENE-DB human TR gene sequences. In a later analysis, CDR3 sequences and most-parsimonious VDJ recombination scenarios were assigned using the TCRdist pipeline. A later analysis defined each TCR beta chain by its CDR3 amino acid sequence plus V-gene family, and excluded reads lacking a unique V-gene family. To address suspected cross-contamination and a sequencing artifact, a later analysis removed around 590 highly shared, low-generation-probability nucleotide sequences. In a later analysis, a clonal expansion index was calculated for each public chain from normalized within-repertoire ranks of inferred template counts. Generation probabilities in a later analysis came from a VDJ recombination model fitted to out-of-frame rearrangements, and those results were checked against IGoR. Hypergeometric tests were used in a later analysis to score TCR-TCR, TCR-HLA and TCR-CMV co-occurrence, with a repertoire-size bias correction applied to the TCR pairs. In a later analysis, false discovery rates were estimated by permuting HLA or CMV assignments 20 times. In a later analysis, co-occurring TCRs were grouped using DBSCAN, and TCRdist sequence similarity was added for clustering within HLA-allele-positive subsets. Co-occurrence clustering excluded repertoires with fewer than 30,000 or more than 120,000 public chains, plus five with anomalous nucleotide sharing. Held by TCRdb, this immuneACCESS table contains in-frame sequences only and omits some clones. Under half of the omission traces to an unresolved V gene where checked; the cause of the rest is unknown. That table gives V, J and clone size, and the DNA gave D and trimming. For this sample the table gives 70,000 or so clones, of which roughly 74% were detected only once. Approximately 12% of the sample is held by the ten biggest clonotypes.

This sample was included in a study of cytomegalovirus exposure and HLA in healthy donors (dated by TCRdb to the late 2010s). About the full investigation: According to an earlier analysis of several hundred of the donors, some 170 million T cells yielded 120 million or so unique TCR beta sequences and 276 Gb of sequence data. Approximately 300 gigabases of sequencing data and around 80 million unique TCR sequences made up an early release that covered 640 HLA-typed donors. Of the 398 genotyped donors, approximately 80% were placed in the genetic ancestry cluster associated with self-reported Caucasian donors. The aim of the study was to test whether cataloging public T cell receptors could identify signatures of past pathogen exposure. The study profiled the T cell repertoires of around 700 subjects by immunosequencing and related them to cytomegalovirus serostatus. In addition to the first cohort of roughly 670 subjects, a separate validation cohort of 120 different subjects was used. To predict cytomegalovirus infection status, the study combined high-throughput TCR immunosequencing, statistical association of individual TCRs with disease status, and machine learning. In a later analysis, previously published TCR beta repertoires from fewer than 750 donors were re-analyzed and high-resolution HLA genotyping was added so that TCR occurrence patterns could be studied. In the later analysis, no new phenotypic data were used to find candidate immune exposures; instead, reliance was placed on TCR beta sequences and their occurrence across donors. An earlier analysis of some 500 of the donors applied high-throughput TCR beta sequencing to assess whether each TCR beta V gene segment acted as functional or pseudogenic. Alongside the repertoire data, information on donor age, sex, ethnicity and CMV serostatus was compiled. Genome-wide SNP genotypes for about 55% of the 666 donors were used in a later genetic analysis, which treated that subset as a discovery cohort. Every discovery cohort repertoire had been produced on one sequencing platform. HLA typing included class I and class II loci at four-digit resolution. The number of donors typed differed by locus, with about 629-630 for A, B, C, DRB1 and DQB1, 522 for DQA1, 606 for DPA1, and some 440 for DPB1. Four to six DR-DQ haplotypes were handled as single units for association and clustering, since linkage in the cohort was strong. On average, roughly 240,000 unique TCR beta nucleotide sequences were sequenced per donor among 398 genotyped donors of the cohort, with roughly 19% of those sequences being non-productive.

On the study overall, not on this receptor specifically: In a later analysis, TCR association rates were found to vary across HLA loci, with the most associated TCRs seen for DRB1 alleles and the fewest for HLA-C alleles. In a later genetic analysis, a missense DCLRE1C variant was associated with V-gene and J-gene trimming of TCR beta chains, and the association was replicated in an independent cohort. A group of highly shared sequence variants was considered likely to be a technical artifact of the sequencing pipeline. Cytomegalovirus status was reported to be diagnosed by the classifier with high specificity and sensitivity in both the original and validation cohorts. A few of the identified cytomegalovirus-associated TCR beta chains were confirmed in vitro to be specific for cytomegalovirus antigens. In this cohort, only TCR beta chains were sequenced, and detectable features were limited by the absence of alpha or paired-chain data. Correlated functional status among segregating V segments might reflect linkage disequilibrium, but an unknown experimental factor could not be ruled out. The only immune exposure information available for the cohort was CMV serostatus. HLA typing was unavailable for some donors at each locus, so association tests used only the typed subset. A later analysis associated 15,000 or so TCR beta sequences with specific HLA alleles at a false discovery rate of 0.05. A further reported finding was that TCR beta sequences accurately predicted the HLA-A and HLA-B alleles for most subjects in the first cohort. Broadly in line with IMGT annotations, most TCR beta V segments showed up in productive rearrangements about 90% or about 30% of the time in an earlier analysis of several hundred of the donors. The presence/absence analyses assumed that sequencing depth was roughly uniform across donors, and that assumption may not be true. Compared with the roughly 670-donor mean, donors in an Asian-associated ancestry cluster had fewer N-insertions in productive TCRs, according to a later genetic analysis. While some public TCRs were present in many individuals, most TCR sequences turned up only very rarely across donors. Because the 87-base-pair reads could not distinguish some IMGT-functional V segments, including TRBV6-2 and TRBV6-3, those segments were excluded. The study gave a list of 150 to 200 TCR beta chains associated with cytomegalovirus. The earlier analysis of 587 of the donors excluded seventeen rarely observed V segments, including chromosome 9 orphons, because counts were too low. Assigning TCR associations to individual alleles was difficult when HLA alleles, especially DR and DQ, strongly co-occurred. Compared with equally common non-associated chains, HLA-associated TCR beta chains in a later analysis were more clonally expanded and had lower generation probabilities. Most CMV-associated TCR beta chains appeared to be HLA-restricted in a later analysis, and the HLA associations seemed to be driven largely by CMV exposure. According to the authors, the approach could potentially be generalized to other disease states and immunological phenotypes. Several of the top co-occurrence clusters appeared to be linked to parvovirus B19, influenza, CMV and Epstein-Barr virus, according to a later analysis.

The cohort consisted of 670 or so healthy bone marrow donors. At the time of sampling, every cohort member was nominally healthy, though immune exposures that went unrecorded were likely present. The donor tested CMV seropositive and was one of the 289 seropositive cohort members. A peripheral blood sample was provided by each donor, and peripheral blood mononuclear cells were used for TCR beta sequencing. Genomic DNA extraction from the blood cell samples was performed with the Qiagen DNeasy Blood Extraction Kit. The germline V gene provides CDR1 SGHRS and CDR2 YFSETQ. The CDR3 covers 13 residues, taking in both the cysteine and the phenylalanine. Kept here is only the CDR3 DNA, which spans 39 bases and is read in frame from base 1. At the junction V is shortened by 6 bases and J by 6 bases, with 15 bases in between.

Sequencing was performed on PBMCs. The receptor was derived from a woman aged 55-75 years in good health and CMV-seropositive. This receptor chain uses TRBV5-1 and TRBJ1-2, and TRBD1 may be the D gene, going by 6 matching bases. The sequenced DNA: TGCGCCAGCACCTTTGGTGGGGGCGATGGCTACACCTTC. The translation is CASTFGGGDGYTF. Reference TRBV5-1 and TRBJ1-2 genes cover what lies past the CDR3, so the full variable domain is KAGVTQTPRYLIKTRGQQVTLSCSPISGHRSVSWYQQTPGQGLQFLFEYFSETQRNKGNFPGRFSGRQFSNSRSEMNVSTLELGDSALYLCASTFGGGDGYTFGSGTRLTVV.